Listed here is a single T cell receptor beta chain. This sample stems from a study of blood T cell repertoires in COVID-19. Source study methods: Estimation of nucleated cell counts relied on the amplification of reference gene primers. Only in-frame clones appear in the TCRdb table, and some are missing; sequencing was by immunoSEQ multiplex PCR. That table supplies the V and J calls and clone size; D and trimming were determined from the DNA. Among more than 350,000 clones listed, 70% to 90% were seen once. Participants were placed into cohorts based on the clinical history they reported. Source material: PBMCs or T cells enriched from blood (not recorded which). The TCR was taken from a woman younger than 30 who had been exposed to COVID-19.

In DNA, the CDR3 is TGTGCCAGCACGGGGGGGCCGAACACTGAAGCTTTCTTT. Translation: CASTGGPNTEAFF. The genes are TRBV10-3 and TRBJ1-1, with D perhaps matching TRBD1 (6 bases). The CDR3 totals 13 residues. V lost 10 bases to trimming and J lost 1 base, with 13 bases between them. Germline V gene lookup returns CDR1 ENHRY and CDR2 SYGVKD.